This note documents a single T cell receptor beta chain sequence. This sample was included in a study of cytomegalovirus exposure and HLA in healthy donors. This table comes from immunoSEQ multiplex PCR, and its TCRdb copy is limited to in-frame clones, with some not included. The top ten hold 0.69% of the sample, which has 75,000 to 90,000 clones, roughly 96% seen once. Germline CDR1 reads GTSNPN; CDR2 reads SVGIG (reference sequence). The CDR3 has 14 amino acids. V lost 1 base and J lost 4, with 14 bases in between. This clonotype was sampled from a woman aged 18-29 years in good health and CMV-seronegative. The V gene is TRBV30, the J gene TRBJ2-7, with D possibly being TRBD1 (5 bases). Sequencing input: PBMCs. The chain's CDR3 is CAWSGQLLFYEQYF. The DNA for the CDR3 is TGTGCCTGGAGTGGACAGCTTCTATTTTACGAGCAGTACTTC.